This T cell receptor (beta chain) was identified during a study of PD-1 blockade in classical Hodgkin lymphoma. There was relapse after autologous stem cell transplantation in every patient, and there was variation in brentuximab vedotin exposure. Classification of best responses gave complete response, partial response or progressive disease. Study-wide points: According to reports, newly diagnosed patients had lower baseline TCR diversity than healthy donors, and relapsed/refractory patients had lower baseline TCR diversity still. Exclusion applied to patients who initiated nivolumab less than 1 year following ASCT.

In this sample, this clone turned up a few times. What it binds is not known. Sequenced by immunoSEQ multiplex PCR; TCRdb stores in-frame clones only, minus some. Altogether more than 140,000 clones are present, approximately 72% being singletons, with the ten largest covering about 9%. The sequence was collected from a human donor with classical Hodgkin lymphoma. Sequencing used peripheral blood mononuclear cells (PBMCs), obtained before the second cycle of nivolumab.

CDR3 nucleotide sequence: TGTGCCAGCAGCTTACCCAGCGGGAGATCGTTCTTC. It encodes CASSLPSGRSFF. The J gene is TRBJ2-1, the V gene TRBV7-6, with 8 bases aligning to TRBD2. The CDR3 sequence is 12 residues long. V gave up 2 bases and J gave up 15 bases; unmatched junction bases: 6. CDR1 SGHVS and CDR2 FNYEAQ come from the germline V gene.